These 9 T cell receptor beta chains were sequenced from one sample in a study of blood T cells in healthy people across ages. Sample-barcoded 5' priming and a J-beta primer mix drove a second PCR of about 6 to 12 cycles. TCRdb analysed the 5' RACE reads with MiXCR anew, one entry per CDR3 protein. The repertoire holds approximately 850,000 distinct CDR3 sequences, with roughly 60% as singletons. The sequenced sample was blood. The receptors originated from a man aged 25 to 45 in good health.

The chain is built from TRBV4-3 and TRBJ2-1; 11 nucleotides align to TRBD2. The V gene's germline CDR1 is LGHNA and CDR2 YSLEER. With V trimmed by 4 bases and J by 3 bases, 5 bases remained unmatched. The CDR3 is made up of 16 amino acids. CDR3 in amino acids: CASSPSGRNFYNEQFF. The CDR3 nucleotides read TGCGCCAGCAGCCCTAGCGGGAGGAACTTCTACAATGAGCAGTTCTTC.

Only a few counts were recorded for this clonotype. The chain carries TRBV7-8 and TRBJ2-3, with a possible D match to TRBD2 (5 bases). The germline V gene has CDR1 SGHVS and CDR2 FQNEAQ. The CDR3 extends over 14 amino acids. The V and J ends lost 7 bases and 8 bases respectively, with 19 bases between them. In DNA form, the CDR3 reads TGTGCCAGCATCCGTGAGGAGGCAGAGGGTACGCAGTATTTT. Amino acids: CASIREEAEGTQYF.

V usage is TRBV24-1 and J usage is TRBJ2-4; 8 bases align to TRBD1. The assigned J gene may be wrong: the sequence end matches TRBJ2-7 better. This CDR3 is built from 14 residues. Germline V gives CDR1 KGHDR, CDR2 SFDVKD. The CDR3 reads CATSDPGQGDEQYF. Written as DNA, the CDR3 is TGTGCCACCAGTGACCCCGGACAGGGCGACGAGCAGTACTTC.

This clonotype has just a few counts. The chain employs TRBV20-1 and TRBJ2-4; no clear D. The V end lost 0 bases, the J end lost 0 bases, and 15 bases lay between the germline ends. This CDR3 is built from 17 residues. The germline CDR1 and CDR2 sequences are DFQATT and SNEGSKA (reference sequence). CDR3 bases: TGCAGTGCTAGAGATGGGCCGTCCCAAATAGCCAAAAACATTCAGTACTTC. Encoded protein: CSARDGPSQIAKNIQYF.

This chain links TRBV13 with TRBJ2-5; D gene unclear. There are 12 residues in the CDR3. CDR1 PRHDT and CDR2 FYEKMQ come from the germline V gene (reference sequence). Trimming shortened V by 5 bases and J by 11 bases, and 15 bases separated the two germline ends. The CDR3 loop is CASSTRLGEQYF. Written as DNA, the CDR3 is TGTGCCAGCAGCACCCGGTTGGGTGAGCAGTACTTC.

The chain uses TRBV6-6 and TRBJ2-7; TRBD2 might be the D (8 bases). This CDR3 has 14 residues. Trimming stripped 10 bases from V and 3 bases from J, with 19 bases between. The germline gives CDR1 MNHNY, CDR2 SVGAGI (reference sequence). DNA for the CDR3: TGTGCCACCCGGCCGGGAGGGGGCCACTACGAGCAGTACTTC. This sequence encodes CATRPGGGHYEQYF.

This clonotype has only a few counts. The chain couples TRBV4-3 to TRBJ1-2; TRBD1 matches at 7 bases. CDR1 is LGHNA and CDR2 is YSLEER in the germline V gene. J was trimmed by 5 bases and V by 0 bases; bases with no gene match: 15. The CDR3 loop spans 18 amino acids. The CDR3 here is CASSQEAVAGTAVYGYTF. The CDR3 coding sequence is TGCGCCAGCAGCCAAGAAGCCGTCGCCGGGACAGCGGTGTATGGCTACACCTTC.

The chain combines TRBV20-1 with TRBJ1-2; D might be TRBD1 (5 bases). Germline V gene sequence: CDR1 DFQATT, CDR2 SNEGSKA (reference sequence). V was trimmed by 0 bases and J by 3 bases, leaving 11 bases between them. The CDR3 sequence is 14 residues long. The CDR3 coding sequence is TGCAGTGCTAGAGACCCAGGGAACTACTATGGCTACACCTTC. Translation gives CSARDPGNYYGYTF.

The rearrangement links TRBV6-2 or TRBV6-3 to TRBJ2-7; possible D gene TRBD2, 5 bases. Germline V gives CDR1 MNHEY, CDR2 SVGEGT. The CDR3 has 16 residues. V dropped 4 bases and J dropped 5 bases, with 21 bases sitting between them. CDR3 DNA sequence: TGTGCCAGCAGTTCCCCCACCAGCGGCTCATGGGACGAGCAGTACTTC. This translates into CASSSPTSGSWDEQYF.